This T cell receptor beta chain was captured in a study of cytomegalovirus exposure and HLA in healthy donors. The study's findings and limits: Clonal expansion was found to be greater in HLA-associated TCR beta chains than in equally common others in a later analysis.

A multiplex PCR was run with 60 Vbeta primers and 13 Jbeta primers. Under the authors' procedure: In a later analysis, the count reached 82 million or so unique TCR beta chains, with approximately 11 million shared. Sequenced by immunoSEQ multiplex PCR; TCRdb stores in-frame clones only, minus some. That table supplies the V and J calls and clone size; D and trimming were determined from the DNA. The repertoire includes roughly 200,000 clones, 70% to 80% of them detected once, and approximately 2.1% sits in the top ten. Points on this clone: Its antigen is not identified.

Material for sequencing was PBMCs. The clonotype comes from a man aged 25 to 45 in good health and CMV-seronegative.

CDR3 DNA: TGTGCCAGCAGCGTAATGAGCGGAGTAGGCGTTACCACCGGGGAGCTGTTTTTT. This encodes CASSVMSGVGVTTGELFF. The chain employs TRBV9 and TRBJ2-2, with D possibly matching TRBD2 (5 bases). Germline V gives CDR1 SGDLS, CDR2 YYNGEE. The CDR3 has 18 residues. Between the trimmed V and J ends, which lost 1 base and 4 bases, there was a span of 20 bases.